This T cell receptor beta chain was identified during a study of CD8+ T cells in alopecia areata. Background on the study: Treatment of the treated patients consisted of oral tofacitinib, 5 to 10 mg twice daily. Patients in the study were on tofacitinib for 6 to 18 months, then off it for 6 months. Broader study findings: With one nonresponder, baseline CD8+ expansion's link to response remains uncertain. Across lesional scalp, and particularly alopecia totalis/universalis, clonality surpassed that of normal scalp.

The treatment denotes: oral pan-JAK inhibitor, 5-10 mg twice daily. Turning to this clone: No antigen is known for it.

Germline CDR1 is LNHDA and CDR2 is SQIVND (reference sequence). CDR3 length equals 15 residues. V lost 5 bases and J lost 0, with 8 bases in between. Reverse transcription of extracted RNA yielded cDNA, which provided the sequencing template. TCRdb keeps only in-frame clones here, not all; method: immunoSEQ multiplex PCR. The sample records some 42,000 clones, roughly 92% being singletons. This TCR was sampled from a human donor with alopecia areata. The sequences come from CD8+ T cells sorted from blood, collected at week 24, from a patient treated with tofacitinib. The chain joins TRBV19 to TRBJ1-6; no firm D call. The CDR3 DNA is TGTGCCAGTAGTCCCCGGGACTCCTATAATTCACCCCTCCACTTT. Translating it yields CASSPRDSYNSPLHF.